This is a list of T cell receptor beta chains from one sample in a study of cytotoxic CD8 clonotypes in ibrutinib-treated CLL. Profiled with immunoSEQ multiplex PCR; TCRdb holds only in-frame clones, not every one. The repertoire holds tens of thousands of clones, with 75% to 90% as singletons. The sample was PBMCs, taken after 24 months of ibrutinib treatment. These receptors were taken from a human donor with chronic lymphocytic leukemia. The CDR3 runs from the conserved cysteine through the conserved F or W. The D gene is left open where the match is weak. Size tells how often a clone was seen (once, few, many) or the class of an expanded clone, and some rows leave it out.

TRBJ2-4,TRBD1,TRBV6-6,once,CASKQTGGSQDIQYF,TGTGCCAGCAAACAGACAGGGGGCTCGCAAGACATTCAGTACTTC
TRBJ2-2,TRBD2,TRBV30,NA,CAWRLAGDTGELFF,TGTGCCTGGAGACTAGCGGGAGACACCGGGGAGCTGTTTTTT
TRBJ2-7,NA,TRBV5-1,NA,CASSYRWGEQYF,TGCGCCAGCAGCTATCGATGGGGGGAGCAGTACTTC
TRBJ1-2,NA,TRBV10-3,few,CAIMTGDGYTF,TGTGCCATCATGACCGGGGATGGCTACACCTTC
TRBJ2-7,NA,TRBV21-1,NA,CASNLGQDLHEQYF,TGTGCCAGCAATCTAGGACAGGACCTCCACGAGCAGTACTTC
TRBJ2-7,NA,TRBV14,NA,CASSQVKGVAYEQYF,TGTGCCAGCAGCCAAGTAAAGGGGGTAGCATACGAGCAGTACTTC
TRBJ2-3,NA,TRBV5-4,NA,CASSSNMRTQYF,TGTGCCAGCAGCTCCAATATGAGAACGCAGTATTTT
TRBJ1-1,NA,TRBV20-1,once,CSALNTEAFF,TGCAGTGCTCTAAACACTGAAGCTTTCTTT
TRBJ1-5,NA,TRBV28,NA,CASRPGYSGNQPQHF,TGTGCCAGCAGACCGGGCTACTCGGGCAATCAGCCCCAGCATTTT
TRBJ2-7,NA,TRBV7-9,NA,CASSHIMIDEQYF,TGTGCCAGCAGCCATATAATGATCGACGAGCAGTACTTC
TRBJ2-7,TRBD1,TRBV11-2,NA,CASSFGTGSYEQYF,TGTGCCAGCAGCTTCGGGACAGGCTCCTACGAGCAGTACTTC
TRBJ1-5,TRBD1,TRBV9,NA,CASSTLGQGTGIQPQHF,TGTGCCAGCAGCACACTGGGACAGGGGACAGGAATTCAGCCCCAGCATTTT
TRBJ2-1,NA,TRBV7-2,NA,CASSLTSGGYNEQFF,TGTGCCAGCAGCTTAACGAGCGGCGGTTACAATGAGCAGTTCTTC
TRBJ2-5,NA,TRBV29-1,NA,CSAIPYGQLIHQETQYF,TGCAGCGCCATACCGTACGGACAGTTGATCCACCAAGAGACCCAGTACTTC
TRBJ2-7,TRBD1,TRBV7-3,NA,CASSLGTGPYEQYF,TGTGCCAGCAGCCTCGGGACAGGGCCCTACGAGCAGTACTTC
TRBJ2-1,NA,TRBV30,NA,CAWNQDSHNEQFF,TGTGCCTGGAACCAAGACAGCCACAATGAGCAGTTCTTC
TRBJ2-1,TRBD1,TRBV7-9,few,CASSLVAQGEQFF,TGTGCCAGCAGCTTAGTCGCACAGGGGGAGCAGTTCTTC
TRBJ2-7,NA,TRBV15,NA,CATSRRGLPYEQYF,TGTGCCACCAGCAGGAGGGGACTCCCCTACGAGCAGTACTTC
TRBJ1-2,NA,TRBV29-1,NA,CSVGDWGGYTF,TGCAGCGTTGGGGACTGGGGTGGCTACACCTTC
TRBJ2-7,NA,TRBV10-3,few,CASSVSPSLSYEQYF,TGTGCCAGCAGTGTTTCGCCTAGCTTATCCTACGAGCAGTACTTC
TRBJ2-3,TRBD2,TRBV5-4,NA,CASSPPGLAGDTQYF,TGTGCCAGCAGCCCGCCGGGACTAGCAGGAGATACGCAGTATTTT
TRBJ1-1,NA,TRBV10-1,NA,CASSAPGTEAFF,TGCGCCAGCAGTGCCCCTGGGACTGAAGCTTTCTTT
TRBJ2-7,TRBD1,TRBV19,NA,CASRRTHTGASYEQYF,TGTGCCAGTAGGAGAACTCATACAGGGGCTAGCTACGAGCAGTACTTC
TRBJ1-1,NA,TRBV19,NA,CASSIEERLNTEAFF,TGTGCCAGTAGTATAGAGGAACGGTTGAACACTGAAGCTTTCTTT
TRBJ1-5,TRBD1,TRBV5-1,NA,CASSLEGTGGQPQHF,TGCGCCAGCAGCTTGGAAGGGACAGGGGGCCAGCCCCAGCATTTT
TRBJ2-7,TRBD1,TRBV30,NA,CAWSPTGTEQYF,TGTGCCTGGAGCCCGACAGGGACCGAGCAGTACTTC
TRBJ2-7,TRBD2,TRBV28,NA,CASSPPGLGRFEQYF,TGTGCCAGCAGTCCGCCGGGACTAGGACGCTTCGAGCAGTACTTC
TRBJ2-1,TRBD2,TRBV7-7,NA,CASSPAGGAVYNEQFF,TGTGCCAGCAGCCCCGCGGGGGGGGCCGTCTACAATGAGCAGTTCTTC
TRBJ2-5,TRBD2,TRBV18,NA,CASSPPGLADGETQYF,TGTGCCAGCTCACCGCCGGGACTAGCCGACGGGGAGACCCAGTACTTC
TRBJ2-4,NA,TRBV19,NA,CASSMPAGVRKNIQYF,TGTGCCAGTAGTATGCCGGCAGGGGTTCGGAAAAACATTCAGTACTTC
TRBJ2-7,NA,TRBV7-8,few,CASSLVGGVGTYEQYF,TGTGCCAGCAGCTTAGTCGGAGGGGTCGGAACCTACGAGCAGTACTTC
TRBJ2-3,TRBD1,TRBV6-6,NA,CASRGGQGREDTQYF,TGTGCCAGCAGGGGGGGACAGGGGAGGGAAGATACGCAGTATTTT
TRBJ1-4,TRBD1,TRBV19,few,CASNTGQGVVEKLFF,TGTGCCAGTAATACGGGACAGGGGGTCGTTGAAAAACTGTTTTTT
TRBJ1-5,NA,TRBV5-6,NA,CASSGGGGRNQPQHF,TGTGCCAGCAGTGGTGGTGGGGGTCGCAATCAGCCCCAGCATTTT
TRBJ2-7,TRBD1,TRBV10-3,NA,CAIRDRDRGRDEQYF,TGTGCCATCAGAGATAGGGACAGGGGCAGGGACGAGCAGTACTTC
TRBJ2-1,NA,TRBV28,NA,CASSLIRKVQFF,TGTGCCAGCAGTTTAATCAGGAAAGTGCAGTTCTTC
TRBJ2-5,NA,TRBV11-3,NA,CASSRGAQETQYF,TGTGCCAGCAGCCGAGGAGCGCAAGAGACCCAGTACTTC